One and the same sample provided the 23 T cell receptor beta chains below, sequenced in a study of cytomegalovirus exposure and HLA in healthy donors. Vbeta (60) and Jbeta (13) primers were used in the PCR. Clones were read by immunoSEQ multiplex PCR, and TCRdb kept only the in-frame ones, dropping some. The sample table includes around 100,000 clones. Sequenced: PBMCs. These receptors were collected from a man in his thirties or forties in good health and CMV-seronegative.

The rearrangement links TRBV28 to TRBJ2-7; D may be TRBD1 (7 bases). The CDR3 is 14 amino acids. Germline values: CDR1 MDHEN, CDR2 SYDVKM. The V end lost 4 bases, the J end lost 3 bases, and 13 bases lay between the germline ends. This CDR3 is CASSYSGGHYEQYF. As DNA, the CDR3 is TGTGCCAGCAGTTACTCAGGGGGGCACTACGAGCAGTACTTC.

The chain joins TRBV11-3 to TRBJ2-7, with TRBD1 identical over 9 bases. CDR3 length equals 17 residues. Trimming removed 5 bases from V and 4 bases from J; junction bases left unmatched: 15. Germline V gene sequence: CDR1 SGHNT, CDR2 YENEEA. CDR3 region: CASSPRGGPGQGYEQYF. CDR3 nucleotides: TGTGCCAGCAGCCCCAGAGGGGGGCCGGGACAGGGTTACGAGCAGTACTTC. Combining the CDR3 with reference TRBV11-3 and TRBJ2-7 gives the whole variable domain EAGVVQSPRYKIIEKKQPVAFWCNPISGHNTLYWYLQNLGQGPELLIRYENEEAVDDSQLPKDRFSAERLKGVDSTLKIQPAELGDSAVYLCASSPRGGPGQGYEQYFGPGTRLTVT.

The chain links TRBV7-8 to TRBJ2-3; 13 nucleotides align to TRBD2. V was clipped by 3 bases and J by 0 bases; unmatched bases: 9. Germline CDR1 and CDR2: SGHVS and FQNEAQ. This CDR3 has 19 amino acids. The CDR3 DNA reads as TGTGCCAGCAGCTTTGATCCAGGACTAGCGGGGGCTAGCACAGATACGCAGTATTTT. Its translation is CASSFDPGLAGASTDTQYF.

The chain carries TRBV25-1 and TRBJ2-2; 8 nucleotides align to TRBD1. CDR1 is MGHDK, CDR2 SYGVNS, per germline. V lost 4 bases and J lost 3; bases outside the gene matches: 4. The CDR3 is made up of 15 amino acids. DNA of the CDR3: TGTGCCAGCAGTGTACAGGGGGGAGACACCGGGGAGCTGTTTTTT. Its translation is CASSVQGGDTGELFF.

The chain is built from TRBV7-8 and TRBJ2-6, with TRBD2 matching over 8 bases. The CDR3 totals 20 residues. V trimming: 5 bases; J trimming: 1 base; junction bases outside the gene matches: 16. Germline CDR1 and CDR2: SGHVS and FQNEAQ. The CDR3 nucleotides are TGTGCCAGCAGCCCTCACAAGCGGGGGCAGAAGGATTCTGGGGCCAACGTCCTGACTTTC. Translating gives CASSPHKRGQKDSGANVLTF.

Of note for this clone: The sample contains more than one DNA sequence encoding this CDR3. J is TRBJ1-1 and V is TRBV5-1; TRBD1 matches 11 bases. The CDR3 spans 14 residues. Germline V gene data show CDR1 as SGHRS and CDR2 as YFSETQ. Trimming removed 4 bases from V and 5 bases from J; junction bases left unmatched: 4. The DNA for the CDR3 is TGCGCCAGCAGCCTCGGGACAGGGGGGACTGAAGCTTTCTTT. Translated: CASSLGTGGTEAFF.

The CDR3, as DNA: TGTGCCAGCAGTGACCCCGAGGGGGCGGGGGATACGCAGTATTTT. Translated, it gives CASSDPEGAGDTQYF. This sequence joins TRBV25-1 and TRBJ2-3; TRBD1 is a possible D gene (7 bases). There are 15 residues in the CDR3. V was pared by 3 bases and J by 6 bases, with 16 bases between. From germline, CDR1 is MGHDK and CDR2 SYGVNS.

The chain recombines TRBV19 with TRBJ1-5; TRBD1 aligns across 7 bases. CDR3 size: 14 residues. The germline gives CDR1 LNHDA, CDR2 SQIVND (reference sequence). The V and J ends lost 5 bases and 5 bases, in that order; junction bases with no gene match: 6. The chain's CDR3 is CASSLQGYDQPQHF. The DNA for the CDR3 is TGTGCCAGTAGTTTACAGGGGTACGATCAGCCCCAGCATTTT.

The CDR3 loop is CASSPTGEVTIYF. The CDR3 bases are TGTGCCAGCAGTCCCACAGGGGAGGTCACCATATATTTT. The chain recombines TRBV6-1 with TRBJ1-3; 7 bases agree with TRBD1. Germline V gene sequence: CDR1 MNHNS, CDR2 SASEGT. Trimming removed 5 bases from V and 9 bases from J; junction bases left unmatched: 7. The CDR3 length is 13 residues.

The rearrangement uses TRBV4-3 and TRBJ2-3, with D uncertain. This CDR3 has 18 amino acids. Germline CDR1 reads LGHNA; CDR2 reads YSLEER. With 0 bases removed from V and 1 base from J, the gap between germline ends came to 17 bases. The CDR3 here is CASSQDPIRQARTDTQYF. DNA for the CDR3: TGCGCCAGCAGCCAAGATCCCATCCGGCAGGCGCGCACAGATACGCAGTATTTT.

The genes are TRBV25-1 and TRBJ1-2; possible D gene TRBD1, 5 bases. V lost 3 bases and J 5 bases, leaving 7 bases between the germline ends. Per the germline V gene, CDR1 is MGHDK and CDR2 is SYGVNS. The CDR3 spans 12 residues. The CDR3 coding sequence is TGTGCCAGCAGTGAGGGGCGGTATGGCTACACCTTC. Its translation: CASSEGRYGYTF.

V gene TRBV28 combines with J gene TRBJ1-5, with 7 bases that match TRBD1. The length of the CDR3 is 14 residues. J gave up 4 bases and V 4 bases, and 4 bases lay outside the gene matches. Per the germline V gene, CDR1 is MDHEN and CDR2 is SYDVKM. The CDR3 loop is CASSSGQMNQPQHF. The CDR3 DNA is TGTGCCAGCAGTTCGGGACAGATGAATCAGCCCCAGCATTTT.

The rearrangement uses TRBV5-1 and TRBJ2-7; D gene unclear. Germline lookup yields CDR1 SGHRS and CDR2 YFSETQ. The V and J ends lost 0 bases and 5 bases respectively, with 9 bases between them. The CDR3 covers 13 residues. CDR3 region: CASSLESLDEQYF. CDR3 DNA: TGCGCCAGCAGCTTGGAAAGCCTTGACGAGCAGTACTTC.

The chain carries TRBV5-1 and TRBJ2-2, with D hard to call. This CDR3 contains 14 residues. Looked up from germline, CDR1 is SGHRS and CDR2 is YFSETQ. Trimming stripped 4 bases from V and 7 bases from J, with 14 bases between. CDR3 sequence: CASSLTDTSGELFF. CDR3 nucleotides: TGCGCCAGCAGCCTAACCGACACCAGCGGGGAGCTGTTTTTT.

V usage is TRBV18 and J usage is TRBJ2-5, with D maybe TRBD1 (5 bases). The CDR3 runs 16 residues. Germline values: CDR1 KGHSH, CDR2 LQKENI. Trimming removed 1 base from V and 5 bases from J, with 17 bases in between. Here the CDR3 reads CASSPRSGLNSETQYF. The CDR3 DNA reads as TGTGCCAGCTCACCACGGTCAGGGTTGAATTCGGAGACCCAGTACTTC.

The V call is TRBV15, the J call TRBJ1-4; a weak D match, TRBD1 (6 bases). Germline loops: CDR1 LNHNV, CDR2 YYDKDF (reference sequence). Trimming removed 2 bases at V and 0 bases at J, with 7 bases between. The CDR3 spans 15 residues. CDR3 amino acids: CATSRRTATNEKLFF. CDR3 nucleotides: TGTGCCACCAGCAGAAGGACAGCAACTAATGAAAAACTGTTTTTT.

This chain connects TRBV7-9 to TRBJ2-1; TRBD2 matches 11 bases. J was trimmed by 9 bases and V by 3 bases; bases with no gene match: 7. Germline lookup yields CDR1 SEHNR and CDR2 FQNEAQ (reference sequence). The CDR3 is 15 residues long. This chain's CDR3 is CASSFLSGGAPEQFF. In nucleotides, the CDR3 is TGTGCCAGCAGCTTCCTTAGCGGGGGGGCCCCTGAGCAGTTCTTC.

CDR3 nucleotides: TGTGCCATCTCTCGAGGAGGGCCGGACACTGAAGCTTTCTTT. This gives the protein CAISRGGPDTEAFF. The chain couples TRBV10-3 to TRBJ1-1; D uncertain. Trimming left V 8 bases short and J 3 bases short, with 16 bases between. CDR3 length equals 14 residues. CDR1 ENHRY and CDR2 SYGVKD come from the germline V gene.

V usage is TRBV14 and J usage is TRBJ1-3; D gene uncertain. CDR1 and CDR2 from the germline V gene are SGHDN and FVKESK. This CDR3 contains 14 residues. Deletions cut 3 bases from V and 2 bases from J, with 8 bases between. CDR3 sequence: CASSQSFAGNTIYF. CDR3 DNA: TGTGCCAGCAGCCAGAGTTTTGCTGGAAACACCATATATTTT.

The genes are TRBV19 and TRBJ2-2; weak D call: TRBD1 (5 bases). Germline V gene sequence: CDR1 LNHDA, CDR2 SQIVND (reference sequence). V gave up 5 bases and J gave up 7 bases, with 23 bases separating them. The CDR3 has 17 residues. The chain's CDR3 is CASSFSGRVISIGELFF. The DNA for the CDR3 is TGTGCCAGTAGTTTTTCCGGCAGGGTCATTTCGATCGGGGAGCTGTTTTTT.

In nucleotides, the CDR3 is TGCGCCAGCAGCGCCGGACAGGGGGCTGAGACCCAGTACTTC. As protein: CASSAGQGAETQYF. The chain recombines TRBV5-1 with TRBJ2-5; TRBD1 aligns across 11 bases. Looked up from germline, CDR1 is SGHRS and CDR2 is YFSETQ. The CDR3 runs to 14 residues. Losses at the gene ends were 4 bases for V and 5 bases for J; bases not matched to a gene: 4.

The CDR3 is CASSYGASGTEAFF. The DNA of the CDR3 is TGTGCCAGCAGTTACGGGGCCTCGGGCACTGAAGCTTTCTTT. V and J are TRBV6-5 and TRBJ1-1, with D maybe TRBD1 (5 bases). Germline V CDR1 and CDR2: MNHEY, SVGAGI. V lost 2 bases and J 4 bases, leaving 11 bases between the germline ends. The CDR3 loop spans 14 amino acids.

This rearrangement joins TRBV15 to TRBJ2-3; the match to TRBD2 covers 11 bases. Germline V lookup: CDR1 LNHNV, CDR2 YYDKDF (reference sequence). J was trimmed by 1 base and V by 3 bases; bases with no gene match: 0. This CDR3 region has 15 residues. Written as DNA, the CDR3 is TGTGCCACCAGCAGTAGCGGGGGGGGCACAGATACGCAGTATTTT. Translated, it gives CATSSSGGGTDTQYF.